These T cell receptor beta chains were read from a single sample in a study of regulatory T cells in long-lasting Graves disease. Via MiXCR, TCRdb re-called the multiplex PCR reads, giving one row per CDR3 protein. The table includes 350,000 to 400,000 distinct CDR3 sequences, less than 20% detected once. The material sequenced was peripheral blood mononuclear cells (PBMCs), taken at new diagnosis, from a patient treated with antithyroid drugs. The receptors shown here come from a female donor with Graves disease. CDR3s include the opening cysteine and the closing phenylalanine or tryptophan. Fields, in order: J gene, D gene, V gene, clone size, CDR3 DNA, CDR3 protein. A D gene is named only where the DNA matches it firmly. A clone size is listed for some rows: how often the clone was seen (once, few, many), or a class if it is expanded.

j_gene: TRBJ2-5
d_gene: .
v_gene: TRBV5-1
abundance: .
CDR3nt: TGCGCCAGCAGGTTGGATGGGGAAGAGACCCAGTACTTC
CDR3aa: CASRLDGEETQYF

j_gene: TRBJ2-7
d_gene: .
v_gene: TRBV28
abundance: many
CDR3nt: TGTGCCAGCAGAAACAGGGTTGAATCCCCCGAGCAGTACTTC
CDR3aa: CASRNRVESPEQYF

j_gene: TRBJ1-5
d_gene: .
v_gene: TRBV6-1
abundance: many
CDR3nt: TGTGCCAGCATAGACGGGAGAATGGGTAGCAATCAGCCCCAGCATTTT
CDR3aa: CASIDGRMGSNQPQHF

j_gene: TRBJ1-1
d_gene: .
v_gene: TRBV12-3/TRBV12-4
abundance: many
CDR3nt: TGTGCCAGCAGTTTAGGTGCAGCTACTAACACTGAAGCTTTCTTT
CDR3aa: CASSLGAATNTEAFF

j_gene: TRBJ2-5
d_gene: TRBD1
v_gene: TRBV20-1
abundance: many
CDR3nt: TGCAGTGCTAGAGATCATCGGACAGGAAAAGAGACCCAGTACTTC
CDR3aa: CSARDHRTGKETQYF

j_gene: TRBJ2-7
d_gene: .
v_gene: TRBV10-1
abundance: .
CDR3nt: TGCGCCAGCAGTCATACCGGGTCCCTCTCTATCTACGAGCAGTACTTC
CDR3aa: CASSHTGSLSIYEQYF

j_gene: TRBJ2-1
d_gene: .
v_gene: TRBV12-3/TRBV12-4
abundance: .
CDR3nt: TGTGCCAGCAGTTTTCATGCCTTTAGCTCCTACAATGAGCAGTTCTTC
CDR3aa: CASSFHAFSSYNEQFF

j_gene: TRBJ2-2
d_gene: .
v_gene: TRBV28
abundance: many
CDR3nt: TGTGCCAGCAGCTTGGTATCATCGAACACCGGGGAGCTGTTTTTT
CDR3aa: CASSLVSSNTGELFF

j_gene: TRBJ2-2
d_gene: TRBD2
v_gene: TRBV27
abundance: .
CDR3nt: TGTGCCAGCAGTTTATCCAGCGGGAGGCCCTTGGGTCCCGGGGAGCTGTTTTTT
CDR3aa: CASSLSSGRPLGPGELFF

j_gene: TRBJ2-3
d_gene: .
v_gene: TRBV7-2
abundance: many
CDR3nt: TGTGCCAGCAGCACAGTGAACCCGGCGGGCACAGATACGCAGTATTTT
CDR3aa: CASSTVNPAGTDTQYF

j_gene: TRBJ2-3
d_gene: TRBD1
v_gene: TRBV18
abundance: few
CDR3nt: TGTGCCAGCTCATTCGGACAGGGGGCCGGCACAGATACGCAGTATTTT
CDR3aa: CASSFGQGAGTDTQYF

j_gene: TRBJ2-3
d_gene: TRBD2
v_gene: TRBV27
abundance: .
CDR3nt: TGTGCCAGCAGTGACACCGGGACTAAGGCAGATACGCAGTATTTT
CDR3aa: CASSDTGTKADTQYF

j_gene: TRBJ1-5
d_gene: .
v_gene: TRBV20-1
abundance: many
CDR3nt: TGCAGTGCTAGATTTGGCAATCAGCCCCAGCATTTT
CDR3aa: CSARFGNQPQHF

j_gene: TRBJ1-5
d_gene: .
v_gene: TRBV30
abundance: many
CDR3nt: TGTGCCTGGAGCCAGGGAAATCAGCCCCAGCATTTT
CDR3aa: CAWSQGNQPQHF

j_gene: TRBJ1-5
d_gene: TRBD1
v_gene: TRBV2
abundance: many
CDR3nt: TGTGCCAGCAGTCCGGACAGGGACAATCAGCCCCAGCATTTT
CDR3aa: CASSPDRDNQPQHF

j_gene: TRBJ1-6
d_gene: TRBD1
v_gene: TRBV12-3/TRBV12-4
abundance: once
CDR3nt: TGTGCCAGCAGTTTGGGACAGAGTAGGGGTTCACCCCTCCACTTT
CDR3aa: CASSLGQSRGSPLHF

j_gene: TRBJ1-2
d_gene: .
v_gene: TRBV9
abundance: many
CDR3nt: TGTGCCAGCAGCACAAACTATGGCTACACCTTC
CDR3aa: CASSTNYGYTF

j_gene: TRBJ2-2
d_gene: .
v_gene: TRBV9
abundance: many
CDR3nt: TGTGCCAGCAGCGACAACCGCAGGAAGGGCGACGGGGAGCTGTTTTTT
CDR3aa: CASSDNRRKGDGELFF

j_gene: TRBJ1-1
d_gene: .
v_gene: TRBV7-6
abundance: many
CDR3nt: TGTGCCAGCAGCCCCGGACGGGGTAGGAGCACTGAAGCTTTCTTT
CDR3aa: CASSPGRGRSTEAFF

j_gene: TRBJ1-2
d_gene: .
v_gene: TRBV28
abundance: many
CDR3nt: TGTGCCAGCAGTTTATCGGGGGTTTCGCGGGGGAAATCTTCTGGATATGGCTACACCTTC
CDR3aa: CASSLSGVSRGKSSGYGYTF

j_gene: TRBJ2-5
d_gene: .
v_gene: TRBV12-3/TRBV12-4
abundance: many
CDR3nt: TGTGCCAGCAGTTTGGAGGGATACCAAGAGACCCAGTACTTC
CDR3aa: CASSLEGYQETQYF

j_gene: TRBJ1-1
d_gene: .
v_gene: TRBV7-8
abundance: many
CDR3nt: TGTGCCAGCAGCAACGGGAGGGGATACACTGAAGCTTTCTTT
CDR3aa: CASSNGRGYTEAFF

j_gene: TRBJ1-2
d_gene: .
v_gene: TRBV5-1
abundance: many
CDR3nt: TGCGCCAGCAGCTACCGAGACAGCGGAAGCTATGGCTACACCTTC
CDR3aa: CASSYRDSGSYGYTF

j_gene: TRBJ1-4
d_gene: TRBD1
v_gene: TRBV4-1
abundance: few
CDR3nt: TGCGCCAGCAGCCAAAGGGACAGGGTTGCAACTAATGAAAAACTGTTTTTT
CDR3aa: CASSQRDRVATNEKLFF

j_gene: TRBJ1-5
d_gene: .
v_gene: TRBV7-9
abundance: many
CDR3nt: TGTGCCAGCAGCCCTCCCTTAAGCAATCAGCCCCAGCATTTT
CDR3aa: CASSPPLSNQPQHF

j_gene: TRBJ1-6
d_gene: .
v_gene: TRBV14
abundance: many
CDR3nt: TGTGCCAGCAGCCAAAGCCTAGGGTTGGGCGCCTATTCACCCCTCCACTTT
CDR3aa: CASSQSLGLGAYSPLHF

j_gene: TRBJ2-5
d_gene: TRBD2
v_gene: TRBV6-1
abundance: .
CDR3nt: TGTGCCAGCAGTGACGGGACTAGCGGGAGTTTAGAGACCCAGTACTTC
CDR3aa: CASSDGTSGSLETQYF

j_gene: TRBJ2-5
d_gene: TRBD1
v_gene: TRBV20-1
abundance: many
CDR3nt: TGCAGTGCTCGACAGGGGCTGGTTGGGACCCAGTACTTC
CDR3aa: CSARQGLVGTQYF

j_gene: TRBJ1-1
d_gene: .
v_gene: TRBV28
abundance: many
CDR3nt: TGTGCCAGCAGTCCCCAGACCAACACTGAAGCTTTCTTT
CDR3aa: CASSPQTNTEAFF